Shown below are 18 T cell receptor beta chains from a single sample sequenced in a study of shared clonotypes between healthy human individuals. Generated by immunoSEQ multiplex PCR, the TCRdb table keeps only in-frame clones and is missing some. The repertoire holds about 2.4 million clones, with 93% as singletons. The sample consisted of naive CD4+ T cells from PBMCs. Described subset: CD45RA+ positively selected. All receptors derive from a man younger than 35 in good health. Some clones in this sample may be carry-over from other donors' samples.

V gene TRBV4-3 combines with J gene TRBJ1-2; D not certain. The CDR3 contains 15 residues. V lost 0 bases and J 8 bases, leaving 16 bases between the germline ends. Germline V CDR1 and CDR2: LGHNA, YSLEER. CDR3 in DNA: TGCGCCAGCAGCCAAGAGGTTCTGACGGAGGGCGGCTACACCTTC. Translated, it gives CASSQEVLTEGGYTF.

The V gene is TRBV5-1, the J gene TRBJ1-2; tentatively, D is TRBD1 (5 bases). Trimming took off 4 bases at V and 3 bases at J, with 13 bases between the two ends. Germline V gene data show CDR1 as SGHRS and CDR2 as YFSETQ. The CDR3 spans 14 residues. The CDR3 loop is CASSTDTTDYGYTF. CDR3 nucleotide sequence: TGCGCCAGCAGCACGGACACAACAGACTATGGCTACACCTTC. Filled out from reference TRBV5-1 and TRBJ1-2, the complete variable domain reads KAGVTQTPRYLIKTRGQQVTLSCSPISGHRSVSWYQQTPGQGLQFLFEYFSETQRNKGNFPGRFSGRQFSNSRSEMNVSTLELGDSALYLCASSTDTTDYGYTFGSGTRLTVV.

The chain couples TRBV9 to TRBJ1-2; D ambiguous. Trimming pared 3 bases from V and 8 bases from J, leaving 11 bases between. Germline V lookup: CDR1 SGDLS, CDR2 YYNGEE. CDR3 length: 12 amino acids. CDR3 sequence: CASSAGGLGYTF. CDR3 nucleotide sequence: TGTGCCAGCAGCGCAGGAGGGTTGGGCTACACCTTC.

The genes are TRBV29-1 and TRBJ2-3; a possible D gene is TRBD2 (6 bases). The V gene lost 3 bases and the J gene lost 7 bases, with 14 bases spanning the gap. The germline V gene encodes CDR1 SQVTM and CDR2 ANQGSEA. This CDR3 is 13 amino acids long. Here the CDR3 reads CSVDRTIANTQYF. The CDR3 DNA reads TGCAGCGTTGATCGGACTATTGCTAATACGCAGTATTTT.

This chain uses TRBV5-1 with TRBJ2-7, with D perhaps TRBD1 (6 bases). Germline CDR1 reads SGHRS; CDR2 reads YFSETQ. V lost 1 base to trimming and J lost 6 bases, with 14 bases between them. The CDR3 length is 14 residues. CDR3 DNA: TGCGCCAGCAGCTTGATAACGAGACAGGCCGAGCAGTACTTC. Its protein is CASSLITRQAEQYF.

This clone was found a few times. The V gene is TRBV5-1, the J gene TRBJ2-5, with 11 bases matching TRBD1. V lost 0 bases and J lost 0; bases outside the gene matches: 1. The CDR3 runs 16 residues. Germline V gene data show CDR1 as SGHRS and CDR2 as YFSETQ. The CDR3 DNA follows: TGCGCCAGCAGCTTGGGGGACAGGGGGTACCAAGAGACCCAGTACTTC. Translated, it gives CASSLGDRGYQETQYF.

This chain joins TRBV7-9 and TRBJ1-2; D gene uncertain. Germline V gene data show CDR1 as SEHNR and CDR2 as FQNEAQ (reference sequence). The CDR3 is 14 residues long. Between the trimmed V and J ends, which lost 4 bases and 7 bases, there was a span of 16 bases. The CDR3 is CASSSPLWDGGYTF. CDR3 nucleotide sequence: TGTGCCAGCAGCTCCCCCCTGTGGGATGGTGGCTACACCTTC.

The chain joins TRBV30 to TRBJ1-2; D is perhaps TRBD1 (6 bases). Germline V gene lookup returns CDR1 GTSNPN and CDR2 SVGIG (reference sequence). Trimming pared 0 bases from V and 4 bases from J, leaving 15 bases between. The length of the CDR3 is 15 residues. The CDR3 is CAWSVSTGGSYGYTF. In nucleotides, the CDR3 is TGTGCCTGGAGTGTATCGACAGGAGGGAGCTATGGCTACACCTTC.

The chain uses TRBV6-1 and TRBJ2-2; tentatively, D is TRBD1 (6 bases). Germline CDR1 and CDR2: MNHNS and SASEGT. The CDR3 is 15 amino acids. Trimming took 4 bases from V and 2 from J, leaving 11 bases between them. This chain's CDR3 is CASSGRQANTGELFF. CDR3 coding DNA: TGTGCCAGCAGTGGTCGACAGGCAAACACCGGGGAGCTGTTTTTT.

In DNA, the CDR3 is TGTGCCAGCAGCCTGGATCGGGGCGGTAGAGGCAATCAGCCCCAGCATTTT. Protein product: CASSLDRGGRGNQPQHF. This chain uses TRBV5-8 with TRBJ1-5; a possible D gene is TRBD1 (5 bases). Trimming stripped 4 bases from V and 2 bases from J, with 19 bases between. The germline V gene encodes CDR1 SGHTS and CDR2 YDEGEE. The CDR3 is 17 residues long.

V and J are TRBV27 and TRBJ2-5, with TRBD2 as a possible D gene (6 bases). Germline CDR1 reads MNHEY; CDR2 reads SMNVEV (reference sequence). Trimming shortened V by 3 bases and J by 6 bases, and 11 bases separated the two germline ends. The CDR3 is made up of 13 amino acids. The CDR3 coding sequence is TGTGCCAGCAGTTTTATGCGGGATCAGACCCAGTACTTC. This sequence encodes CASSFMRDQTQYF.

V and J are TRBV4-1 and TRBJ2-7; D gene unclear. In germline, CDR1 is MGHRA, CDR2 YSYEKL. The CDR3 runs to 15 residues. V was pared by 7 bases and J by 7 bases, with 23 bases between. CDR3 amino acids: CASMAIGGKVFEQYF. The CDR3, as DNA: TGCGCCAGCATGGCGATTGGTGGTAAGGTATTTGAGCAGTACTTC.

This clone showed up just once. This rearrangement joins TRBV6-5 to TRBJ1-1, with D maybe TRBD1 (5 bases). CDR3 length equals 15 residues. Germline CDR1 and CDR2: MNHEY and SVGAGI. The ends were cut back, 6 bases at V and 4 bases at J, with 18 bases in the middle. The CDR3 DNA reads TGTGCCAGCAGAGAACACACCAGGGTGAGCACTGAAGCTTTCTTT. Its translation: CASREHTRVSTEAFF.

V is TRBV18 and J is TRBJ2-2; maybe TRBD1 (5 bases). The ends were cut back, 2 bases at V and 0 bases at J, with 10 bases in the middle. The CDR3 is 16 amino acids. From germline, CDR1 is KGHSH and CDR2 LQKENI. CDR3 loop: CASSPSRVANTGELFF. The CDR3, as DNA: TGTGCCAGCTCACCATCCAGGGTCGCGAACACCGGGGAGCTGTTTTTT.

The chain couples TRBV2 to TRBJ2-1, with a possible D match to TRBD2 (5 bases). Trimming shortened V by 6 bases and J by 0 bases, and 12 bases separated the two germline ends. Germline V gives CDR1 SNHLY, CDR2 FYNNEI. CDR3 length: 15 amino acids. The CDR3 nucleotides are TGTGCCAGCAGCAGAGCGGTAAGCTCCTACAATGAGCAGTTCTTC. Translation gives CASSRAVSSYNEQFF.

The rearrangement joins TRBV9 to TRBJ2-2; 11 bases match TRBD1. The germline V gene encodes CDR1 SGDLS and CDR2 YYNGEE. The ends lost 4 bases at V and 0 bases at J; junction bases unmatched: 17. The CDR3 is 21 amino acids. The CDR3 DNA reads TGTGCCAGCAGCACCAGGACAGGGGGCTTGAAACAAGATCCGAACACCGGGGAGCTGTTTTTT. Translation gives CASSTRTGGLKQDPNTGELFF. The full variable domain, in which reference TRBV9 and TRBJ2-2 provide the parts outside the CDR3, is DSGVTQTPKHLITATGQRVTLRCSPRSGDLSVYWYQQSLDQGLQFLIQYYNGEERAKGNILERFSAQQFPDLHSELNLSSLELGDSALYFCASSTRTGGLKQDPNTGELFFGEGSRLTVL.

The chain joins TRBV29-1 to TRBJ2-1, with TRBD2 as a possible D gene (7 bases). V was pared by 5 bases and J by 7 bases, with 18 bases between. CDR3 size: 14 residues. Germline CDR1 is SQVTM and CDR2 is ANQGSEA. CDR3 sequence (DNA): TGCAGCGTTAAATGGGGGGGCAATAATAATGAGCAGTTCTTC. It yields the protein CSVKWGGNNNEQFF.

The CDR3 loop reads CASSPSRATRHEQFF. The CDR3 DNA is TGTGCCAGCAGCCCATCTAGGGCTACCCGTCATGAGCAGTTCTTC. The chain employs TRBV7-3 and TRBJ2-1; D uncertain. The CDR3 runs to 15 residues. V gave up 5 bases and J gave up 8 bases, with 19 bases separating them. CDR1 and CDR2 (germline): SGHTA, FQGTGA.